These T cell receptor beta chains were read from a single sample in a study of sequential checkpoint blockade in melanoma. Clones were read by immunoSEQ multiplex PCR, and TCRdb kept only the in-frame ones, dropping some. The sample lists approximately 37,000 clones; 30% to 40% were seen once. The material sequenced was tumor tissue (inferred from file names), taken from a patient given nivolumab and ipilimumab in sequence. These receptor sequences come from a human donor with melanoma. Each CDR3 is given with its conserved first and last residue. A D gene is named only where the DNA matches it firmly. Only some rows state a clone size, as once, few, many or a class for expanded clones.

d_call j_call clone_size v_call cdr3_aa cdr3_nt
. TRBJ1-2 . TRBV28 CASSLMGGYGYTF TGTGCCAGCAGTTTAATGGGGGGCTATGGCTACACCTTC
. TRBJ1-5 . TRBV19 CASSPGGQPQHF TGTGCCAGTAGTCCTGGAGGTCAGCCCCAGCATTTT
. TRBJ1-1 . TRBV5-1 CASSLGAGTVNTEAFF TGCGCCAGCAGCTTGGGGGCGGGGACGGTGAACACTGAAGCTTTCTTT
. TRBJ1-2 few TRBV6-8 CASSYWQTKNYGYTF TGTGCCAGCAGTTACTGGCAGACTAAGAACTATGGCTACACCTTC
TRBD1 TRBJ1-5 few TRBV19 CASSTGQGIGPQHF TGTGCCAGTAGCACGGGACAGGGGATAGGGCCCCAGCATTTT
. TRBJ1-4 . TRBV30 CAWNRDAGEKLFF TGTGCCTGGAATAGGGATGCGGGAGAAAAACTGTTTTTT
TRBD1 TRBJ1-5 . TRBV28 CASTLWAGGGNQPQHF TGTGCCAGCACCTTATGGGCAGGGGGAGGCAATCAGCCCCAGCATTTT
. TRBJ1-4 few TRBV28 CASSSGITNEKLFF TGTGCCAGCAGTTCCGGGATAACTAATGAAAAACTGTTTTTT
. TRBJ2-4 . TRBV11-3 CASSLEGSKNIQYF TGTGCCAGCAGCTTAGAAGGTTCCAAAAACATTCAGTACTTC
. TRBJ1-3 few TRBV6-1 CASSEVDRNTIYF TGTGCCAGCAGTGAAGTCGATAGAAACACCATATATTTT
. TRBJ1-5 . TRBV6-8 CASSSPRGAQHF TGTGCCAGCAGTTCCCCACGGGGGGCCCAGCATTTT
TRBD2 TRBJ2-5 . TRBV30 CAWRGGTFLETQYF TGTGCCTGGAGGGGAGGGACCTTCTTGGAGACCCAGTACTTC
TRBD2 TRBJ2-7 few TRBV11-3 CASSSRGSGGYYEQYF TGTGCCAGCAGCTCGAGGGGCAGCGGGGGATACTACGAGCAGTACTTC
. TRBJ2-1 . TRBV19 CASSIDLGGMYNEQFF TGTGCCAGTAGTATAGATCTTGGGGGCATGTACAATGAGCAGTTCTTC
TRBD1 TRBJ2-6 few TRBV11-3 CASTRTGGAGANVLTF TGTGCCAGCACCCGCACAGGGGGCGCTGGGGCCAACGTCCTGACTTTC
TRBD1 TRBJ1-1 . TRBV5-1 CASSVGQETGTEAFF TGCGCCAGCAGCGTCGGACAGGAAACAGGGACTGAAGCTTTCTTT
. TRBJ2-7 . TRBV6-8 CASSYSLAVDEQYF TGTGCCAGCAGTTACTCCCTAGCAGTCGACGAGCAGTACTTC
. TRBJ1-2 many TRBV11-3 CASSLGQRGYGYTF TGTGCCAGCAGCTTGGGGCAGCGAGGCTATGGCTACACCTTC
. TRBJ1-3 few TRBV9 CASSPFVGSGNTIYF TGTGCCAGCAGCCCCTTTGTCGGCTCTGGAAACACCATATATTTT
. TRBJ1-2 many TRBV11-3 CASSPVTVDYGYTF TGTGCCAGCAGCCCAGTGACAGTGGACTATGGCTACACCTTC
. TRBJ1-5 . TRBV18 CASSPTSETGPFYSNMQHF TGTGCCAGCTCACCCACCTCGGAGACAGGACCTTTTTATAGCAATATGCAGCATTTT
. TRBJ1-3 . TRBV28 CASSLSWGSGNTIYF TGTGCCAGCAGTTTAAGTTGGGGCTCTGGAAACACCATATATTTT
. TRBJ2-7 few TRBV6-1 CASSEAGPPGQYF TGTGCCAGCAGTGAAGCCGGGCCCCCGGGGCAGTACTTC
. TRBJ2-5 few TRBV9 CASSVEGFIQETQYF TGTGCCAGCAGCGTAGAGGGATTCATCCAAGAGACCCAGTACTTC